The 15 T cell receptor beta chains listed next were all sequenced from one sample in a study of blood T cell repertoires in COVID-19. TCRdb's copy holds only in-frame clones and misses some; the assay was immunoSEQ multiplex PCR. The sample includes 50,000 or so clones, 65% to 90% of them seen just once. The sample comprised peripheral blood. These receptors were taken from a man between 40 and 49 years old with acute or convalescent COVID-19.

The chain uses TRBV6-1 and TRBJ1-1; the D is unclear. Trimming removed 3 bases from V and 1 base from J, with 6 bases in between. Germline V lookup: CDR1 MNHNS, CDR2 SASEGT. The CDR3 runs 13 residues. The CDR3 DNA reads TGTGCCAGCAGTGAGAGGCAGAACACTGAAGCTTTCTTT. Translation: CASSERQNTEAFF.

V and J are TRBV24-1 and TRBJ1-5; no clear D gene. Germline V lookup: CDR1 KGHDR, CDR2 SFDVKD. The CDR3 consists of 17 residues. V was cut by 3 bases and J by 1 base, with 15 bases left in between. Here the CDR3 reads CATSDPGPRGSNQPQHF. For the CDR3, the DNA is TGTGCCACCAGTGATCCCGGGCCCCGGGGAAGCAATCAGCCCCAGCATTTT.

The chain combines TRBV30 with TRBJ1-1; D is undetermined. Per germline, CDR1 GTSNPN and CDR2 SVGIG (reference sequence). The CDR3 spans 13 residues. V was trimmed by 0 bases and J by 4 bases, leaving 9 bases between them. The CDR3 DNA reads TGTGCCTGGAGTGTGAACTCCCGCACTGAAGCTTTCTTT. It is translated as CAWSVNSRTEAFF.

The rearrangement links TRBV10-3 to TRBJ1-2; no clear D gene. The CDR3 runs 11 residues. Trimming left V 6 bases short and J 2 bases short, with 4 bases between. CDR1 and CDR2 (germline): ENHRY, SYGVKD. The CDR3 spells CAISANYGYTF. The CDR3 nucleotides are TGTGCCATCAGCGCGAACTATGGCTACACCTTC.

The chain carries TRBV7-2 and TRBJ2-5; 8 positions agree with TRBD1. Germline V gives CDR1 SGHTA, CDR2 FQGNSA. CDR3 length: 14 residues. The J segment lost 4 bases and the V segment lost 5 bases, leaving 6 bases of the junction unmatched. The CDR3 DNA reads as TGTGCCAGCAGCCCCGGGGACAGGCCAGAGACCCAGTACTTC. Translation: CASSPGDRPETQYF. The full variable domain, its missing parts supplied by reference TRBV7-2 and TRBJ2-5, is GAGVSQSPSNKVTEKGKDVELRCDPISGHTALYWYRQSLGQGLEFLIYFQGNSAPDKSGLPSDRFSAERTGGSVSTLTIQRTQQEDSAVYLCASSPGDRPETQYFGPGTRLLVL.

V is TRBV18 and J is TRBJ1-1; possibly TRBD1 for D (5 bases). V was pared by 2 bases and J by 0 bases, with 10 bases between. CDR3 length equals 15 residues. CDR1 and CDR2 from the germline V gene are KGHSH and LQKENI. The CDR3 nucleotides are TGTGCCAGCTCACCAATGTCAGGGATGAACACTGAAGCTTTCTTT. Its protein product is CASSPMSGMNTEAFF.

This rearrangement joins TRBV5-1 to TRBJ2-4; 9 bases agree with TRBD1. V shed 4 bases and J 4 bases; nucleotides not matched to a gene: 9. The germline V gene encodes CDR1 SGHRS and CDR2 YFSETQ. This CDR3 spans 16 amino acids. The CDR3 loop is CASSPRPGQGKNIQYF. The CDR3 nucleotides read TGCGCCAGCAGCCCCCGACCAGGACAGGGGAAAAACATTCAGTACTTC.

The CDR3 DNA reads TGTGCCATCAGTGAGTCTTCCTGGACAGGAAGCTCCTACGAGCAGTACTTC. This encodes CAISESSWTGSSYEQYF. V usage is TRBV10-3 and J usage is TRBJ2-7, with 7 bases that match TRBD1. CDR1 ENHRY and CDR2 SYGVKD come from the germline V gene. V lost 0 bases and J lost 0; bases outside the gene matches: 8. The CDR3 runs to 17 residues.

The chain has TRBV5-6 and TRBJ1-4, with 7 positions matching TRBD1. The CDR3 is 16 amino acids. Losses at the gene ends were 2 bases for V and 4 bases for J; bases not matched to a gene: 8. CDR1 is SGHDT and CDR2 is YYEEEE in the germline V gene. CDR3 protein: CASSFAGDSYNEKLFF. In DNA form, the CDR3 reads TGTGCCAGCAGCTTCGCAGGGGACAGCTATAATGAAAAACTGTTTTTT.

This rearrangement joins TRBV5-5 to TRBJ2-1, with D possibly being TRBD1 (6 bases). The V gene's germline CDR1 is SGHKS and CDR2 YYEKEE (reference sequence). The CDR3 is 15 amino acids. The ends were cut back, 1 base at V and 6 bases at J, with 14 bases in the middle. CDR3 residues: CASSLNTGFSNEQFF. The CDR3 region has the DNA TGTGCCAGCAGCTTGAATACAGGGTTTAGCAATGAGCAGTTCTTC.

This sequence joins TRBV28 and TRBJ2-3, with TRBD2 matching over 11 bases. Per germline, CDR1 MDHEN and CDR2 SYDVKM. V dropped 2 bases and J dropped 0; count of bases not matched to a gene: 7. The CDR3 contains 18 residues. The CDR3 sequence is CASSLVTSGGTSTDTQYF. Here the CDR3 DNA reads TGTGCCAGCAGTTTAGTAACTAGCGGGGGAACTAGCACAGATACGCAGTATTTT.

This chain links TRBV5-1 with TRBJ1-4; 10 nucleotides match TRBD1. Trimming took 0 bases from V and 2 from J; bases not matched to a gene: 1. The CDR3 runs 16 residues. CDR1 is SGHRS, CDR2 YFSETQ, per germline. The CDR3 bases are TGCGCCAGCAGCTTGGCGGGACAGGGGACTAATGAAAAACTGTTTTTT. Its translation: CASSLAGQGTNEKLFF.

The chain combines TRBV10-1 with TRBJ1-1; 7 nucleotides line up with TRBD1. Per germline, CDR1 WNHNN and CDR2 SYGVQD (reference sequence). The CDR3 is made up of 13 amino acids. Germline trimming cut 9 bases from V and 2 bases from J; bases unmatched to any gene: 6. The CDR3 sequence is CASSRDRNTEAFF. DNA of the CDR3: TGCGCCAGTAGCCGGGACAGAAACACTGAAGCTTTCTTT.

This chain links TRBV3-1 (or the pseudogene TRBV3-2) with TRBJ1-6, with TRBD1 as a possible D gene (6 bases). This CDR3 is 14 amino acids long. CDR1 is LGHDT, CDR2 YNNKEL, per germline (reference sequence). The ends were cut back, 1 base at V and 7 bases at J, with 8 bases in the middle. The CDR3 DNA reads TGTGCCAGCAGCCAAGGGACAGTGAATTCACCCCTCCACTTT. It specifies CASSQGTVNSPLHF.

The rearrangement links TRBV19 to TRBJ1-5; no clear D gene. Trimming took 3 bases from V and 0 from J, leaving 9 bases between them. This CDR3 spans 15 amino acids. CDR1 and CDR2 (germline): LNHDA, SQIVND (reference sequence). CDR3 nucleotide sequence: TGTGCCAGTAGTATCTTTGCGTATAGCAATCAGCCCCAGCATTTT. It codes for CASSIFAYSNQPQHF.